The following is a T cell receptor (beta chain) sequence with its context. In the source study's methods: Estimation of nucleated cell counts was performed using reference gene primer amplification. Only in-frame clones appear in the TCRdb table, and some are missing; sequencing was by immunoSEQ multiplex PCR. The DNA gave D and trimming, while V, J and clone size come from that table. The sample consists of over 100,000 clones, 70% to 80% of them appearing once. The entry originates in a study of blood T cell repertoires in COVID-19. Study-wide context: Italy, Spain and the United States were the sources of the convalescent and acute COVID-19 samples.

The CDR3 sequence is 15 residues long. V was trimmed by 4 bases and J by 7 bases, leaving 15 bases between them. Germline V lookup: CDR1 SGHRS, CDR2 YFSETQ. V gene TRBV5-1 combines with J gene TRBJ1-6; possibly TRBD1 for D (6 bases). The receptor's source is an elderly woman with acute or convalescent COVID-19. Material: peripheral blood. The CDR3 nucleotides read TGCGCCAGCAGCGCCCGGGACACAGAAAATTCACCCCTCCACTTT. It translates to CASSARDTENSPLHF. The full variable domain, rest sourced from reference TRBV5-1 and TRBJ1-6, is KAGVTQTPRYLIKTRGQQVTLSCSPISGHRSVSWYQQTPGQGLQFLFEYFSETQRNKGNFPGRFSGRQFSNSRSEMNVSTLELGDSALYLCASSARDTENSPLHFGNGTRLTVT.